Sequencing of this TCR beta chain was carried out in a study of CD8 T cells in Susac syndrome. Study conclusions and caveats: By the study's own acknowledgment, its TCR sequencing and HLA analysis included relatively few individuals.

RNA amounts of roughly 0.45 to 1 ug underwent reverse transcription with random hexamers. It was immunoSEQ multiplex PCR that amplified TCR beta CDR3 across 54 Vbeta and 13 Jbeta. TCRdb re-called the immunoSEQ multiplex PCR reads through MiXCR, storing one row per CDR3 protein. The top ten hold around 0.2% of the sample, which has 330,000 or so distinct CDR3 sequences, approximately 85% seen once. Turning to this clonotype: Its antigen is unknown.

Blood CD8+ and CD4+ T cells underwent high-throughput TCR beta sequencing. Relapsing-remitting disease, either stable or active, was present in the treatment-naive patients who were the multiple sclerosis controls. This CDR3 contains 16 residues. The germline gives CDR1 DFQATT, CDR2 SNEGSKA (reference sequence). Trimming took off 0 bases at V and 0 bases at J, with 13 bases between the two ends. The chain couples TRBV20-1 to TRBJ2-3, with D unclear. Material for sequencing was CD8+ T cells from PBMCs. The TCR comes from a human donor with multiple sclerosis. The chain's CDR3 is CSARDRELFSTDTQYF. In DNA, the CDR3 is TGCAGTGCTAGAGACCGTGAACTTTTTAGCACAGATACGCAGTATTTT.